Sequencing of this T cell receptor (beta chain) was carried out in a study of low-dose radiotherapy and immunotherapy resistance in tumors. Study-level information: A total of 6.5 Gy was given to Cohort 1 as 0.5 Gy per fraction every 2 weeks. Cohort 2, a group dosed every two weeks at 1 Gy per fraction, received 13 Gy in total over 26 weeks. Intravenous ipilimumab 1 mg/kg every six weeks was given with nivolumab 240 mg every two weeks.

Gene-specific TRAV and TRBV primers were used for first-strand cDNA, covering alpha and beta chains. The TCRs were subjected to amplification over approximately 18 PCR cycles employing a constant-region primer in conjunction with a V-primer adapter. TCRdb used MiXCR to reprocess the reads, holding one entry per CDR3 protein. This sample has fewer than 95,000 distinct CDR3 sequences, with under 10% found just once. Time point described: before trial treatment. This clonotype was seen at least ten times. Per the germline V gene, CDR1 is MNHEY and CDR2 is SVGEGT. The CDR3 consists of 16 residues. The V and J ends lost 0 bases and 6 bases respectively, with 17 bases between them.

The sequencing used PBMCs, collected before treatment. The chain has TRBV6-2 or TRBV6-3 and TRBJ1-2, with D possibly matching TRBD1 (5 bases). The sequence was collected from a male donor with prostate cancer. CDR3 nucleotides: TGTGCCAGCAGTTACTCCACCCACGCAGGGTTGGATGGCTACACCTTC. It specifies CASSYSTHAGLDGYTF.